Listed below are T cell receptor beta chains from one sample, sequenced in a study of shared clonotypes between healthy human individuals. Using immunoSEQ multiplex PCR, the repertoire was profiled, and TCRdb retains in-frame clones only, with some absent. Of some 2.1 million clones listed, 85% to 95% are singletons. Sequencing was carried out using naive CD8+ T cells from PBMCs. The receptors derive from a man in his late teens or twenties in good health. Some clones in this sample may be carry-over from other donors' samples. Both conserved end residues are part of each CDR3. D genes are given only for firm matches. Size values are once, few and many counts, or a class for expanded clones, and some rows have none.

V gene,J gene,clone size,D gene,CDR3 DNA,CDR3 protein
TRBV6-5,TRBJ2-7,.,.,TGTGCCAGCAGTTACGGCAGGGGGGGCTACGAGCAGTACTTC,CASSYGRGGYEQYF
TRBV4-3,TRBJ2-7,.,.,TGCGCCAGCAGCCAAAGCGTTGCGGTCGGGCGTTCCTACGAGCAGTACTTC,CASSQSVAVGRSYEQYF
TRBV5-4,TRBJ2-3,.,TRBD2,TGTGCCAGCAGCGAACTTATTTTAGCGGGAGGGAGCACAGATACGCAGTATTTT,CASSELILAGGSTDTQYF
TRBV28,TRBJ1-1,.,.,TGTGCCAGCAGCCGCCCGCCTACAGCAGCCGTGAACACTGAAGCTTTCTTT,CASSRPPTAAVNTEAFF
TRBV29-1,TRBJ1-1,.,.,TGCAGCGTTGAGTTGAACACTGAAGCTTTCTTT,CSVELNTEAFF
TRBV13,TRBJ2-7,.,.,TGTGCCAGCAGCTTAAGGGACTCGAGGGGCGAGCAGTACTTC,CASSLRDSRGEQYF
TRBV5-1,TRBJ1-3,.,.,TGCGCCAGTCGGGACGGTTTTTCCGGCTCTGGAAACACCATATATTTT,CASRDGFSGSGNTIYF
TRBV28,TRBJ2-5,once,.,TGTGCCAGCAGTCCCTTGCTCTACCAAGAGACCCAGTACTTC,CASSPLLYQETQYF
TRBV7-2,TRBJ1-1,.,.,TGTGCCAGCAGCCCAACCTTGAACACTGAAGCTTTCTTT,CASSPTLNTEAFF
TRBV19,TRBJ2-1,.,.,TGTGCCAGTAGTATTACAGGGGGATCGGGCGGGAGCTCCTACAATGAGCAGTTCTTC,CASSITGGSGGSSYNEQFF
TRBV13,TRBJ1-1,.,TRBD1,TGTGCCAGCAGCCCGCAGGGGGGCACTGAAGCTTTCTTT,CASSPQGGTEAFF
TRBV13,TRBJ2-1,once,TRBD2,TGTGCCAGCAGCGCACAGGGACTAGCGGACAATGAGCAGTTCTTC,CASSAQGLADNEQFF
TRBV6-1,TRBJ1-5,.,.,TGTGCCAGCAGTGACGCCAGGGATCAGCCCCAGCATTTT,CASSDARDQPQHF
TRBV7-2,TRBJ2-7,once,.,TGTGCCAGCAGCTTCGGGTCAGTAGCCTACGAGCAGTACTTC,CASSFGSVAYEQYF
TRBV10-1,TRBJ2-1,.,TRBD1,TGCGCCAGCAGTGAGGACAGGGGGAACTCCTACAATGAGCAGTTCTTC,CASSEDRGNSYNEQFF
TRBV10-3,TRBJ2-7,.,TRBD1,TGTGCCATCACCAGCCCGGACAGGGGTTCTTACGAGCAGTACTTC,CAITSPDRGSYEQYF
TRBV7-9,TRBJ2-7,once,TRBD2,TGTGCCAGCAGCTTTGAAGTAGCGGGAGTGTACGAGCAGTACTTC,CASSFEVAGVYEQYF
TRBV27,TRBJ2-7,.,TRBD2,TGTGCCAGCAGTCTCCGAAGCGGGAGTGGTTTTTACGAGCAGTACTTC,CASSLRSGSGFYEQYF
TRBV19,TRBJ1-5,.,TRBD1,TGTGCCAGTAGTATATCCGGGACAGGGATGGGCAATCAGCCCCAGCATTTT,CASSISGTGMGNQPQHF
TRBV30,TRBJ2-7,.,.,TGTGCCTGGGGGAATAACTACGAGCAGTACTTC,CAWGNNYEQYF
TRBV5-1,TRBJ1-4,.,TRBD1,TGCGCCAGCAGCTGGGACAGGAGGAACGAAAAACTGTTTTTT,CASSWDRRNEKLFF
TRBV4-3,TRBJ2-1,.,TRBD2,TGCGCCAGCAGCCAAGGGACTAGTTGGTACAATGAGCAGTTCTTC,CASSQGTSWYNEQFF
TRBV4-1,TRBJ2-1,.,.,TGCGCCAGCAGCCAAGCCGGGAATGAGCAGTTCTTC,CASSQAGNEQFF
TRBV29-1,TRBJ2-1,.,TRBD2,TGCAGCGTCTCGGGACTAGCGGGGATTGACTACAATGAGCAGTTCTTC,CSVSGLAGIDYNEQFF
TRBV27,TRBJ2-5,.,.,TGTGCCAGCAGTTTTGATGGAGAGACCCAGTACTTC,CASSFDGETQYF
TRBV5-6,TRBJ2-7,.,.,TGTGCCAGCAGCTTTAGGACAGCGAGGTTCTACGAGCAGTACTTC,CASSFRTARFYEQYF